The rows below give T cell receptor beta chains drawn from one sample of a study of T cell responses to AZD1222 COVID-19 vaccine. Measured with immunoSEQ multiplex PCR; TCRdb has only the in-frame clones, and not every one. The profile shows under 70,000 clones, less than 90% of them singletons. This specimen consisted of peripheral blood, obtained on day 0 of AZD1222 vaccination. Receptor source: an adult in good health. Both conserved end residues are part of each CDR3. A D gene is named only where the DNA matches it firmly.

. TRBJ2-7 TRBV18 CASSPRHSGVSYEQYF
. TRBJ2-2 TRBV28 CASSLGHTGELFF
. TRBJ1-5 TRBV19 CASGQLEFPRQPQHF
. TRBJ2-2 TRBV5-1 CASSQTQGNTGELFF
. TRBJ1-5 TRBV7-8 CASSVVGGNQPQHF
TRBD1 TRBJ1-1 TRBV7-6 CASSPRQGANTEAFF
. TRBJ2-1 TRBV5-1 CASSLGGGSYNEQFF
. TRBJ2-1 TRBV5-1 CASSLDTTVQQFF
TRBD1 TRBJ2-3 TRBV6-5 CASRATGGTDTQYF
. TRBJ2-1 TRBV11-3 CASSHDRFDEQFF
. TRBJ2-7 TRBV6-5 CASSLVTGQLYEQYF
. TRBJ2-1 TRBV5-6 CASSLVDGNEQFF
. TRBJ2-5 TRBV27 CASSRGNAETQYF
TRBD2 TRBJ2-7 TRBV19 CASSIGTSGYEQYF
. TRBJ2-1 TRBV6-8 CASTPNENRENEQFF
. TRBJ2-2 TRBV5-5 CASSGGPNTGELFF
. TRBJ1-1 TRBV18 CASSPLRSLNTEAFF
. TRBJ2-7 TRBV14 CASSQGQLRDEQYF
. TRBJ1-2 TRBV20-1 CSARTDRGYTF
. TRBJ1-2 TRBV7-9 CASTPGGVAGYTF
. TRBJ2-2 TRBV28 CASRVAGTGELFF
TRBD2 TRBJ2-2 TRBV28 CASSLGLAGRTGELFF